This is a list of T cell receptor beta chains from one sample in a study of blood T cells in healthy people across ages. TCRdb processed the 5' RACE reads anew with MiXCR; each CDR3 protein has one entry. The table includes around 620,000 distinct CDR3 sequences, 27% detected once. Material for sequencing was blood. All receptors derive from a woman between 65 and 79 years old in good health. CDR3s include the opening cysteine and the closing phenylalanine or tryptophan. The D gene is left open where the match is weak. A row's size may be missing; if present it is once, few, many or a size class.

abundance	v_gene	j_gene	d_gene	CDR3nt	CDR3aa
.	TRBV5-1	TRBJ2-7	TRBD1	TGCACCAGCACCCGACAGGGGACCTACGAGCAGTACTTC	CTSTRQGTYEQYF
.	TRBV20-1	TRBJ1-5	.	TGCAGTGCTAACTCACCAGGGGTTAGCAATCAGCCCCAGCATTTT	CSANSPGVSNQPQHF
.	TRBV7-9	TRBJ1-2	.	TGTGCCAGCAGCTTTCCCGCCTTTAATGGCTACACCTTC	CASSFPAFNGYTF
many	TRBV5-1	TRBJ2-1	.	TGCGCCAGCAGCGTGCAGGGTAATGAGCAGTTCTTC	CASSVQGNEQFF
.	TRBV28	TRBJ1-1	TRBD1	TGTGCCAGCAGTTCGACAGGGGGGAGGGACACTGAAGCTTTCTTT	CASSSTGGRDTEAFF
few	TRBV7-9	TRBJ2-1	.	TGTGCCAGCAGTTCTTCAGGACGACTAGAGGGGGCGAAGCAGTTCTTC	CASSSSGRLEGAKQFF
many	TRBV29-1	TRBJ2-7	TRBD2	TGCAGCGTTGAATGGGCGGGGGGGCCCTACGAGCAGTACTTC	CSVEWAGGPYEQYF
few	TRBV7-2	TRBJ1-1	.	TGTGCCAGCAGCCCTCCGGGGCAACAGGGCGAGGTTGAAGCTTTCTTT	CASSPPGQQGEVEAFF
few	TRBV10-3	TRBJ2-6	.	TGTGCCATCGGGTTGGCCGGGGCCAACGTCCTGACTTTC	CAIGLAGANVLTF
few	TRBV7-6	TRBJ1-3	.	TGTGCCAGCAGCCCGTACCGGACAGCCAGCTCTGGAAACACCATATATTTT	CASSPYRTASSGNTIYF
.	TRBV19	TRBJ1-4	TRBD1	TGTGCCAGTAGTATAGGGCGGGACAGGGCAGGAAAACTGTTTTTT	CASSIGRDRAGKLFF
.	TRBV4-2	TRBJ1-2	.	TGTGCCAGCAGCCGAGATCCGGCAGGGTACTATGGCTACACCTTC	CASSRDPAGYYGYTF
.	TRBV7-9	TRBJ1-1	TRBD1	TGTGCCGTTCATGATTGGACAGGGAACACTGAAGCTTTCTTT	CAVHDWTGNTEAFF
few	TRBV7-2	TRBJ2-7	TRBD1	TGTGCCAGCAGCTTTAGTTCCGGGACAGGGTCCTACGAGCAGTACTTC	CASSFSSGTGSYEQYF
once	TRBV7-9	TRBJ2-5	.	TGTGCCAGCAGGCCCCGGGAAACCTCCCAAGAGACCCAGTACTTC	CASRPRETSQETQYF
.	TRBV7-2	TRBJ2-3	.	TGTGCCAGCAGCCTTAAAGCGGGCTGGCCAACAGATACGCAGTATTTT	CASSLKAGWPTDTQYF
.	TRBV5-1	TRBJ2-5	.	TGCGCCAGCAGCTTGTGGGGACCGGGCCAAGAGACCCAGTACTTC	CASSLWGPGQETQYF
.	TRBV5-4	TRBJ2-1	TRBD2	TGTGCCAGCAGCTTGGAAAGCGGGGGCCCAGGCGAGCAGTTCTTC	CASSLESGGPGEQFF
few	TRBV7-2	TRBJ2-7	.	TGTGCCAGCAGCTTACAAGGCCCTGGATCGCACGAGCAGTACTTC	CASSLQGPGSHEQYF
few	TRBV24-1	TRBJ2-3	TRBD1	TGTGCCACCAGTGATTTTTACAGGGGAGATACGCAGTATTTT	CATSDFYRGDTQYF
few	TRBV4-2	TRBJ2-7	.	TGTGCCAGCAGCCAAGCGTCAGGGCAAAAGACCTACGAGCAGTACTTC	CASSQASGQKTYEQYF
few	TRBV28	TRBJ1-6	.	TGTGCCAGCAGTTTCGCGGACAGAGCCCTCCACTTT	CASSFADRALHF
.	TRBV7-2	TRBJ1-5	.	TGTGCCAGCAGCCCGAGATGGGGGAGCGGTCAGCCCCAGCATTTT	CASSPRWGSGQPQHF
.	TRBV7-2	TRBJ2-7	.	TGTGCCAGCAGCAGACCGTCTGGGCGCGAGCAGTACTTC	CASSRPSGREQYF
few	TRBV7-8	TRBJ1-3	.	TGTGCCAGCAGCTCTACTCAGGGCTCTGGAAACACCATATATTTT	CASSSTQGSGNTIYF
few	TRBV12-3/TRBV12-4	TRBJ2-3	.	TGTGCCAGCACCCTTCTGGGGGACGATACGCAGTATTTT	CASTLLGDDTQYF
few	TRBV7-9	TRBJ1-1	.	TGTGCCAGCAGCGTTAAAGGACGGAACACTGAAGCTTTCTTT	CASSVKGRNTEAFF
many	TRBV27	TRBJ2-5	TRBD2	TGTGCCAGCAGCCGGACTAGCGGGGTTTGGGAGACCCAGTACTTC	CASSRTSGVWETQYF
.	TRBV24-1	TRBJ1-2	TRBD1	TGTGCCACCAGTAGTGGGACAGGGACTACCTATGGCTACACCTTC	CATSSGTGTTYGYTF
.	TRBV20-1	TRBJ1-1	.	TGCAGTGCTAGTTCGGGTATGAACACTGAAGCTTTCTTT	CSASSGMNTEAFF
few	TRBV27	TRBJ1-5	.	TGTGCCAGCAGTCTACGGGCCCAAGATCAGCCCCAGCATTTT	CASSLRAQDQPQHF
few	TRBV9	TRBJ2-5	.	TGTGCCGGCAGCCCCCACCTCGGGGCAGGATACGAGACCCAGTACTTC	CAGSPHLGAGYETQYF
.	TRBV7-2	TRBJ2-1	.	TGTGCCAGCAGCTTGGGGGGACCCACCTACAATGAGCAGTTCTTC	CASSLGGPTYNEQFF
few	TRBV3-1	TRBJ1-5	.	TGTGCCAGCAGCCAATCGACGGGGAATCAGCCCCAGCATTTT	CASSQSTGNQPQHF
few	TRBV7-9	TRBJ1-1	.	TGTGCCAGCAGCTCCAAAGGCCATTCCAGCACTGAAGCTTTCTTT	CASSSKGHSSTEAFF
.	TRBV5-1	TRBJ1-2	TRBD1	TGCGCCAGCAGCCAACCGACAGGGGATGGCTACACCTTC	CASSQPTGDGYTF
many	TRBV12-3/TRBV12-4	TRBJ2-3	TRBD2	TGTGCCAGCAGCCCTACTAGCGGGGGGGCCGGTACGCAGTATTTT	CASSPTSGGAGTQYF
once	TRBV3-1	TRBJ2-3	.	TGTGCCAGCAGCTACGGGACTTTTCCAACCACAGATACGCAGTATTTT	CASSYGTFPTTDTQYF
few	TRBV7-2	TRBJ2-5	TRBD2	TGTGCCAGCAGCCGATCCGGGACTAGTTCTAAGACCCAGTACTTC	CASSRSGTSSKTQYF
.	TRBV3-1	TRBJ2-5	TRBD1	TGTGCCAGCAGCAAACGGACAGGGCCGTACCAAGAGACCCAGTACTTC	CASSKRTGPYQETQYF
.	TRBV7-9	TRBJ2-1	.	TGTGCCAGCACCGCCGAGGGGCTGGGCAATGAGCAGTTCTTC	CASTAEGLGNEQFF
.	TRBV24-1	TRBJ2-5	.	TGTGCCACCAGTGATTTGCTTACCCAGTACTTC	CATSDLLTQYF
.	TRBV4-1	TRBJ2-5	TRBD2	TGCGCCAGCAGCGGGAGACTAGCGGGGGGTCAAGAGACCCAGTACTTC	CASSGRLAGGQETQYF
.	TRBV4-2	TRBJ1-2	.	TGTGTCAGCAGCCAAGACTCCCGCGGGGGCAATGGCTACACCTTC	CVSSQDSRGGNGYTF
.	TRBV7-3	TRBJ2-7	.	TGTACCAGCAGCTTATTCGCAGGGATCCCCTACGAGCAGTACTTC	CTSSLFAGIPYEQYF
few	TRBV7-9	TRBJ1-1	.	TGTGCCAGCAGCTTTACACTCGGTGAAGCTTTCTTT	CASSFTLGEAFF
.	TRBV7-6	TRBJ2-1	.	TGTGCCAGTAGCGCCTTGGGTGTCTCCTACAATGAGCAGTTCTTC	CASSALGVSYNEQFF
.	TRBV20-1	TRBJ1-5	.	TGCAGTGCTAGGTTAGGATCGGGGGATTCGGCGCCTAATCAGCCCCAGCATTTT	CSARLGSGDSAPNQPQHF
.	TRBV20-1	TRBJ2-1	TRBD1	TGCAGACAGGGGGCGCGGAATGAGCAGTTCTTC	CRQGARNEQFF
.	TRBV7-2	TRBJ2-3	.	TGTGCCAGCAGCCTAAAGGGGATAGAAGGAAGCACAGATACGCAGTATTTT	CASSLKGIEGSTDTQYF
few	TRBV7-9	TRBJ1-1	.	TGTGCCAGCCCCCCGCGTCAGGGGAGGAACACTGAAGCTTTCTTT	CASPPRQGRNTEAFF
few	TRBV6-2/TRBV6-3	TRBJ1-4	.	TGTGCCAGCAGTTACCGGGTCCAACTTGAAAAACTGTTTTTT	CASSYRVQLEKLFF
.	TRBV20-1	TRBJ1-3	.	TGCAGCCGAACGGGGGGCTCTGGAAACACCATATATTTT	CSRTGGSGNTIYF
.	TRBV12-3/TRBV12-4	TRBJ1-1	TRBD1	TGTGCCAGCAGTTTAATTCCGGGTGGACAGGTCTTT	CASSLIPGGQVF